This TCR beta chain was observed in a study of shared T cell receptors in the human thymus. Clones were read by immunoSEQ multiplex PCR, and TCRdb kept only the in-frame ones, dropping some. The sample consists of 700,000 to 750,000 clones, 70% to 90% of them appearing once. The same data also contributed to another study, on human thymus T cells.

The TCR originated in a girl under two years old with a congenital heart defect. What was sequenced was thymocytes.

CDR3 coding DNA: TGCGCCAGCAGCTTGGGGTCCGACCACAGCTCCTACGAGCAGTACTTC. As protein: CASSLGSDHSSYEQYF. The rearrangement uses TRBV5-1 and TRBJ2-7; D not certain. Germline V lookup: CDR1 SGHRS, CDR2 YFSETQ. This CDR3 is built from 16 residues. Trimming cost V 0 bases and J 0 bases, with 13 bases left between them.